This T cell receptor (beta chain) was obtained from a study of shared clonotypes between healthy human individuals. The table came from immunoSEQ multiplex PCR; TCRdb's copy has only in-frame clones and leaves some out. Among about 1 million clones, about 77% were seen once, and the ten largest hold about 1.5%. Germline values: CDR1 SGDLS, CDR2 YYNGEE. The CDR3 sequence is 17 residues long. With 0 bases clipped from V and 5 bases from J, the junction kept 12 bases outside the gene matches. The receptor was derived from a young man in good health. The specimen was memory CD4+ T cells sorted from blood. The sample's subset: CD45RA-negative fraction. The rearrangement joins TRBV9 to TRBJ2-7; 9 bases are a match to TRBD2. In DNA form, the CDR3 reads TGTGCCAGCAGCGTAGGGGTTAGCGGGAGTTTCGTGGACGAGCAGTACTTC. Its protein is CASSVGVSGSFVDEQYF.